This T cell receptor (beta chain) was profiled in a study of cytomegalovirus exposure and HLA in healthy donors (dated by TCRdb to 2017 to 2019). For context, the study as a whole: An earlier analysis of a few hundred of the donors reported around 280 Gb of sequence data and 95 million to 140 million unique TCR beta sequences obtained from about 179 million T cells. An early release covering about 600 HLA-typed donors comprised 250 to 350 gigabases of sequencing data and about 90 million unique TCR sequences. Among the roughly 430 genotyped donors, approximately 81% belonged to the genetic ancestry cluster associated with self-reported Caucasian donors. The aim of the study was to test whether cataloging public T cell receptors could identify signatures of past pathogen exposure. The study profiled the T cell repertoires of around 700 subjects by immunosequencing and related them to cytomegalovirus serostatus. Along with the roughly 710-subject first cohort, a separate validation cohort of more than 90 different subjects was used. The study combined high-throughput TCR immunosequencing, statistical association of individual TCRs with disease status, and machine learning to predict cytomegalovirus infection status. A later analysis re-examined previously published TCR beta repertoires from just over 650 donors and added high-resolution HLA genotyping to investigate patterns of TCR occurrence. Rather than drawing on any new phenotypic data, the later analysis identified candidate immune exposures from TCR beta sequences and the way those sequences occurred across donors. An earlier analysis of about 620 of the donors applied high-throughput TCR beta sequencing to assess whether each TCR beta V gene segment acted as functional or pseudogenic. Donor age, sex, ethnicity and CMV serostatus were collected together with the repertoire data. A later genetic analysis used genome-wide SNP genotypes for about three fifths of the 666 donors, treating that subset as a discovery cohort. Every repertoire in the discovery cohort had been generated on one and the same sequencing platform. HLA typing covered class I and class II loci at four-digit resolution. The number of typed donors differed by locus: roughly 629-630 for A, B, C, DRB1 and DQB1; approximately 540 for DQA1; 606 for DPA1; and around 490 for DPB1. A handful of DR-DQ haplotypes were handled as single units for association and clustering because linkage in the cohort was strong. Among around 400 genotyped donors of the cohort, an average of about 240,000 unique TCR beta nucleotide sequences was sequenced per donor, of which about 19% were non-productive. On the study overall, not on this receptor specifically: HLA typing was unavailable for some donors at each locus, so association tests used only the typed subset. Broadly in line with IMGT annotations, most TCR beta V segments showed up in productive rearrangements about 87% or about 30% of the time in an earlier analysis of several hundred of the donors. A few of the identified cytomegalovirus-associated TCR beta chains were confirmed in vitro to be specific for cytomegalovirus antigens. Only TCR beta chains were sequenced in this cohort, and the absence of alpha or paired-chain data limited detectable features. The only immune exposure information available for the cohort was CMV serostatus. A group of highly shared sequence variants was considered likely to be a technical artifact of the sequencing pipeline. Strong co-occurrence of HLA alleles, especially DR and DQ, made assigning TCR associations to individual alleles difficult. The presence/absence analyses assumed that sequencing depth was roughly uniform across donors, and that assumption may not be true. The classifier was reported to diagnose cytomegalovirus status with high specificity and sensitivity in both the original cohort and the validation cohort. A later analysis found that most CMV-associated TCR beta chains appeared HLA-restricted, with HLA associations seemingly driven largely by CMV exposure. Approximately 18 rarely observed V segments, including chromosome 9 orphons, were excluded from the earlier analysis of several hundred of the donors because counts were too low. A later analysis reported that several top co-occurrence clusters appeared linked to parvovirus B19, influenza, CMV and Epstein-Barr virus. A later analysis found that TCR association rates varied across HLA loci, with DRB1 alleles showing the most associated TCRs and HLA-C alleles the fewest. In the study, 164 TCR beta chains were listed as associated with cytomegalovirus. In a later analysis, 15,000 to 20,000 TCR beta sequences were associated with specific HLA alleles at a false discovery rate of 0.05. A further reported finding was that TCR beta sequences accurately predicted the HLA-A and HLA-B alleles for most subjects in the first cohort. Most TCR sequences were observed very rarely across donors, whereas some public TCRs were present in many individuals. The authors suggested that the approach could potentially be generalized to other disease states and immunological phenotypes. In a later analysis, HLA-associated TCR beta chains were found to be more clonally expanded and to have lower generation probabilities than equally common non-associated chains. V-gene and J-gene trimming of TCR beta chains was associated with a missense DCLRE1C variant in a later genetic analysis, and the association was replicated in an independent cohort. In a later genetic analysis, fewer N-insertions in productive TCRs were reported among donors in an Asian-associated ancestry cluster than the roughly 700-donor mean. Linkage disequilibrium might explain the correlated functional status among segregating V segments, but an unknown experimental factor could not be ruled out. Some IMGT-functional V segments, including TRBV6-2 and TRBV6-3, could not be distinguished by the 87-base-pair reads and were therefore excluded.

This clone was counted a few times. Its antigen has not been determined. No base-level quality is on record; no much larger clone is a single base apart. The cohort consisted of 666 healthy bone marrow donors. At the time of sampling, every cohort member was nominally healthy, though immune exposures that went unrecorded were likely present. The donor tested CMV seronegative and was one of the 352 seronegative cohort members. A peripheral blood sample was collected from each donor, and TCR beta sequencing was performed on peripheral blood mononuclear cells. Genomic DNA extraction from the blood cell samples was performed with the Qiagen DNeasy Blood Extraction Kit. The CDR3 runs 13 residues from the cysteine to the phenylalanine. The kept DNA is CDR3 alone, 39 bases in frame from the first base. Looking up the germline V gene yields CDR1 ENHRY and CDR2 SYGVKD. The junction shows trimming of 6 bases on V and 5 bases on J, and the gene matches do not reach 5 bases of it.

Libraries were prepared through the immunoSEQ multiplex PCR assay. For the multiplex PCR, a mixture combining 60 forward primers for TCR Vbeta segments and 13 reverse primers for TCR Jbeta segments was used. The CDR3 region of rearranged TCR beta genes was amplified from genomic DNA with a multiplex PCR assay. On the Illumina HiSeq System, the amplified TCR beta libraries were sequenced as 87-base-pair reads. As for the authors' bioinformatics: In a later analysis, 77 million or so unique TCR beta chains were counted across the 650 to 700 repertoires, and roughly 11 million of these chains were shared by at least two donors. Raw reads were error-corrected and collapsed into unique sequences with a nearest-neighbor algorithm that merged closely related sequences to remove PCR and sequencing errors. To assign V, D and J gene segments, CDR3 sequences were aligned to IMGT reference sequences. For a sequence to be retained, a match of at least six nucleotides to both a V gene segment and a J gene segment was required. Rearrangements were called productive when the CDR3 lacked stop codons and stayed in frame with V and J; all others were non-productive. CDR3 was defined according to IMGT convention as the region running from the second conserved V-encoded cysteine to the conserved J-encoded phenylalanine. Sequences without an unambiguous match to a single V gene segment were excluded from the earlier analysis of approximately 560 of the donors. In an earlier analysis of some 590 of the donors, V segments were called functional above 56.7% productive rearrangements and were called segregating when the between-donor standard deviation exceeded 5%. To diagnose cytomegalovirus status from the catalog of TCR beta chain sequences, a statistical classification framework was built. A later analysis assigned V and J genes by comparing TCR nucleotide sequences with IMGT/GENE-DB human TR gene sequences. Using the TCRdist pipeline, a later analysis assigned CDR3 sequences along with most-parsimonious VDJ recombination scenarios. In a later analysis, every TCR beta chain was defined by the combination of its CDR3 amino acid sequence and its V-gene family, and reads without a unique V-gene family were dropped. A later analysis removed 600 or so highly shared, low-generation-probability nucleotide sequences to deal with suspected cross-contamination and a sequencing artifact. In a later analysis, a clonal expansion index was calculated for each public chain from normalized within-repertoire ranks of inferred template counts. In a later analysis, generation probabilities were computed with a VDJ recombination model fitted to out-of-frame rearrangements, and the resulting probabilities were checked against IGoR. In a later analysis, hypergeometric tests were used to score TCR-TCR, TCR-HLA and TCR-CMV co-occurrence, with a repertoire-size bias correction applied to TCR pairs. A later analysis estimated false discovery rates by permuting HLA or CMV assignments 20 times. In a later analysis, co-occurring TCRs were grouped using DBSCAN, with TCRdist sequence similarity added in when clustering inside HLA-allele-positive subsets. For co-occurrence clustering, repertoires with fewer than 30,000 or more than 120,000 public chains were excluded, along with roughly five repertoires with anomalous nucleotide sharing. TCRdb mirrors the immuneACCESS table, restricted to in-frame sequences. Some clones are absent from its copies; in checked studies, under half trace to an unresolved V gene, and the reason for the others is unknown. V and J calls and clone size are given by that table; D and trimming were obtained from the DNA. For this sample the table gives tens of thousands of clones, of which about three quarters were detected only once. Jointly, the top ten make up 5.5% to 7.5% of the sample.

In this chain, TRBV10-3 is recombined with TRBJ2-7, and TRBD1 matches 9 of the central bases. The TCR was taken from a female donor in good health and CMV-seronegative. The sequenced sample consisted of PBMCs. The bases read TGTGCCATCAGGACAGGGGGAGAAGACGAGCAGTACTTC. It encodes CAIRTGGEDEQYF.